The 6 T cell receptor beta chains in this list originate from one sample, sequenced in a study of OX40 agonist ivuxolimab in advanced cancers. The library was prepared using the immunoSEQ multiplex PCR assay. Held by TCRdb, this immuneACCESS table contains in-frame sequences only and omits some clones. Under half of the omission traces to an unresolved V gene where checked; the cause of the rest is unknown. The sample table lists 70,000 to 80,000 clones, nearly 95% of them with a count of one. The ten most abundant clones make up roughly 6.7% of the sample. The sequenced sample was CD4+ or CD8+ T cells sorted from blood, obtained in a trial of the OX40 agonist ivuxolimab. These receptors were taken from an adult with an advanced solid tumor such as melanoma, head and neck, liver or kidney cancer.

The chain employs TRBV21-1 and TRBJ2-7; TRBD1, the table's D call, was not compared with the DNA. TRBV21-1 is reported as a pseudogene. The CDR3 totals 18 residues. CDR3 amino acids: CASSKRGPTGGRNHEQYF. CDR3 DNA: TGTGCCAGCAGCAAAAGGGGTCCGACAGGGGGCCGGAATCATGAGCAGTACTTC.

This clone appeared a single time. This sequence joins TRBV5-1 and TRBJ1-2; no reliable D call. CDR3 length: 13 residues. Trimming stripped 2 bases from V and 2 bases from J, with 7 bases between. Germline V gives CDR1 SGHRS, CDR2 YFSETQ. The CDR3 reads CASSFGKNYGYTF. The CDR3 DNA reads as TGCGCCAGCAGCTTTGGGAAAAACTATGGCTACACCTTC. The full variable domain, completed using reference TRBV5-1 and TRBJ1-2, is KAGVTQTPRYLIKTRGQQVTLSCSPISGHRSVSWYQQTPGQGLQFLFEYFSETQRNKGNFPGRFSGRQFSNSRSEMNVSTLELGDSALYLCASSFGKNYGYTFGSGTRLTVV.

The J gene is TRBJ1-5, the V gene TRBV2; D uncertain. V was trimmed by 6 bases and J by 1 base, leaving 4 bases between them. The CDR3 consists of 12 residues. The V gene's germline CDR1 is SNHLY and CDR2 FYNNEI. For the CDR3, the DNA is TGTGCCAGCAGCGGGAGCAATCAGCCCCAGCATTTT. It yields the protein CASSGSNQPQHF.

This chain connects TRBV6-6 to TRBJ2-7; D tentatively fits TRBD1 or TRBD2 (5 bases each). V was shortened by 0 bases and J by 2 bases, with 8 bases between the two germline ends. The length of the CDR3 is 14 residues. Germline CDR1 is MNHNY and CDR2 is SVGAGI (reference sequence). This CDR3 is CASSYSGTPYEQYF. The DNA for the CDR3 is TGTGCCAGCAGTTACTCCGGGACGCCCTACGAGCAGTACTTC.

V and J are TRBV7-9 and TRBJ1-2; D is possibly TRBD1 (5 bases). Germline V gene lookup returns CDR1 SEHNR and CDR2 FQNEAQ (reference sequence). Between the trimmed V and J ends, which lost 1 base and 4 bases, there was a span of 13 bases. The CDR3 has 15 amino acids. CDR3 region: CASSLDQGGSYGYTF. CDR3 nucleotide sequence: TGTGCCAGCAGCTTAGACCAGGGAGGCAGCTATGGCTACACCTTC.

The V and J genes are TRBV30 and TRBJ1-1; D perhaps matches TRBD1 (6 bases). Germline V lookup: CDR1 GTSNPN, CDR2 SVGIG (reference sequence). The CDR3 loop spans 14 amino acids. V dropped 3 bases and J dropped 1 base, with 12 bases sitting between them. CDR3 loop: CAWRPSRGNTEAFF. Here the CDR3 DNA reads TGTGCCTGGAGACCCTCCAGGGGGAACACTGAAGCTTTCTTT.